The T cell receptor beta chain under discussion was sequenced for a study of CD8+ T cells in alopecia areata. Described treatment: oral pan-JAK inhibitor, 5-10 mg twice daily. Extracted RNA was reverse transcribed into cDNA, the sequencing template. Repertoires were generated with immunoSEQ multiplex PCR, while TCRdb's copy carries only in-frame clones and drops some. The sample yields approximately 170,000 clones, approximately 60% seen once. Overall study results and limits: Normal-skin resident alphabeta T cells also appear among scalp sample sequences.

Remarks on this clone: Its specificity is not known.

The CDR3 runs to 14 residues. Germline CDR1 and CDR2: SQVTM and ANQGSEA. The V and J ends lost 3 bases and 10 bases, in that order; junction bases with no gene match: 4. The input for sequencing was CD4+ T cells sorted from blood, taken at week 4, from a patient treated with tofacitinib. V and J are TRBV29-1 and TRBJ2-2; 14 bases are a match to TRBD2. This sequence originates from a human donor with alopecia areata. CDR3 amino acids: CSVDGTSGRVELFF. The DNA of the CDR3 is TGCAGCGTTGACGGGACTAGCGGGAGAGTGGAGCTGTTTTTT.